The T cell receptor beta chain described here comes from a study of blood T cell repertoires in COVID-19. Original analysis: It was from reference gene primer amplification that nucleated cell counts were estimated. Repertoires were generated with immunoSEQ multiplex PCR, while TCRdb's copy carries only in-frame clones and drops some. That table is the source of V, J and clone size, and D and trimming were worked out from the DNA. The repertoire has some 290,000 clones, roughly nine tenths of them found once; the top ten carry 2.5% to 3%. V dropped 4 bases and J dropped 4 bases, with 19 bases sitting between them. The CDR3 is 16 residues long. Looked up from germline, CDR1 is SGHRS and CDR2 is YFSETQ.

This sequence joins TRBV5-1 and TRBJ2-3, with D perhaps TRBD1 (6 bases). This clonotype originated in a woman under 40 with COVID-19, enrolled during active disease. The sequencing sample was made of peripheral blood. This chain's CDR3 is CASSLQGPIGADTQYF. CDR3 nucleotides: TGCGCCAGCAGCCTCCAGGGGCCTATAGGGGCAGATACGCAGTATTTT.